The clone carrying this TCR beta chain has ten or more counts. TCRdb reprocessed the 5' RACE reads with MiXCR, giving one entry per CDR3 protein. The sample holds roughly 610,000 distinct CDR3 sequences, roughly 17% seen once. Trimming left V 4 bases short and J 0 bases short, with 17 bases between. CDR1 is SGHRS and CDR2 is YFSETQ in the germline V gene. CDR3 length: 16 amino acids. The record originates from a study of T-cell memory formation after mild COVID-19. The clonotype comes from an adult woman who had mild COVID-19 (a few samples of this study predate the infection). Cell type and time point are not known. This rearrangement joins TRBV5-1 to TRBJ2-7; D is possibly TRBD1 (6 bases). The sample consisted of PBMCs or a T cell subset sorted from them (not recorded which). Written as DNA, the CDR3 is TGCGCCAGCAGCCCCGACGCAGGACAGAGCTCCTACGAGCAGTACTTC. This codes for CASSPDAGQSSYEQYF.